This T cell receptor beta chain was captured by sequencing in a study of T cells in Graves' hyperthyroidism and ophthalmopathy. Study results and limitations: In validation, the model predicted ophthalmopathy. These predictions came a median about 6.2 months before onset. In the analysis, a 13 V-J model separated ophthalmopathy from stable hyperthyroidism.

Turning to this clonotype: Its antigen is not identified.

TCR beta CDR3 regions were amplified from RNA. Carried out on the TCR CDR3, a first-round RT-PCR used the HTBI primer set. TCRdb analysed the multiplex PCR reads with MiXCR anew, one entry per CDR3 protein. The profile shows about 200,000 distinct CDR3 sequences, about 15% of them singletons. Germline-derived CDR1 and CDR2 are SGHAT and FQNNGV. V lost 2 bases, J lost 6 bases, and 7 bases stayed unmatched. This CDR3 is 15 amino acids long. Patients showing uncontrolled infection, other autoimmune disease, pregnancy or lactation were ineligible. Material for sequencing was blood. This chain connects TRBV11-2 to TRBJ1-2; 9 nucleotides align to TRBD1. The TCR originated in a man in his fifties with Graves' hyperthyroidism. In DNA form, the CDR3 reads TGTGCCAGCAGCTTATTCCGGGACAGGGTTGATGGCTACACCTTC. This gives the protein CASSLFRDRVDGYTF.